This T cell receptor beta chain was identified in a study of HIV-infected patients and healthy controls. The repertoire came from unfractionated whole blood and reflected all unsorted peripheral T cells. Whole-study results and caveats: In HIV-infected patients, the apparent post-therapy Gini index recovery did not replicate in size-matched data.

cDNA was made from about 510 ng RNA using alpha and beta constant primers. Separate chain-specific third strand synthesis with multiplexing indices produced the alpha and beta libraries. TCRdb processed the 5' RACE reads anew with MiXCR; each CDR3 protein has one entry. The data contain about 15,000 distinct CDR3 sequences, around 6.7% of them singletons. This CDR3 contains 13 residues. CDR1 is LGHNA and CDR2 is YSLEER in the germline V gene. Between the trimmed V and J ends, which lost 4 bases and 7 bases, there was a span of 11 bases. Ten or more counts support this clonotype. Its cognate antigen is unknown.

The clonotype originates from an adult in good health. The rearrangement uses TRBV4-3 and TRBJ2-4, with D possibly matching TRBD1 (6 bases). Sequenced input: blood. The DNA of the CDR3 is TGCGCCAGCAGCCGAGACAGGTTGAACATTCAGTACTTC. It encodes CASSRDRLNIQYF.